What follows are 18 T cell receptor beta chains derived from one specimen sequenced in a study of shared clonotypes between healthy human individuals. Here immunoSEQ multiplex PCR was the method, and the copy in TCRdb shows in-frame clones only, minus some. The sample carries around 2.1 million clones, 90% to 95% recorded once. Positive CCR7 selection of CD45RO-negative cells yielded the naive CD8 cells, and terminally differentiated effector memory CD45RA+ cells were excluded. Sequencing was performed on naive CD8+ T cells from PBMCs. The receptors come from a man aged 18 to 35 in good health. Some clones in this sample may be carry-over from other donors' samples.

V gene TRBV7-9 combines with J gene TRBJ2-2; a weak D match, TRBD2 (5 bases). The germline V and J ends were trimmed by 5 bases and 8 bases, with 12 bases remaining between them. From germline, CDR1 is SEHNR and CDR2 FQNEAQ (reference sequence). This CDR3 has 13 amino acids. CDR3 coding DNA: TGTGCCAGCAGCCCTCCTAGCTCTGGGGAGCTGTTTTTT. This encodes CASSPPSSGELFF.

The gene calls are TRBV18 and TRBJ1-2; no clear D. V was shortened by 3 bases and J by 3 bases, with 14 bases between the two germline ends. The CDR3 contains 15 residues. Germline V lookup: CDR1 KGHSH, CDR2 LQKENI. The CDR3 DNA is TGTGCCAGCTCACCGGTGGCAGAGGTTTACTATGGCTACACCTTC. Protein product: CASSPVAEVYYGYTF.

The CDR3 loop reads CASSFLGGSPTDTQYF. The CDR3 DNA follows: TGCGCCAGCAGCTTCCTCGGCGGGAGCCCGACAGATACGCAGTATTTT. The chain couples TRBV5-1 to TRBJ2-3; the match to TRBD2 covers 7 bases. Trimming at V came to 2 bases and at J to 3 bases, leaving 9 bases not matched to a gene. The CDR3 is 16 residues long. The germline CDR1 and CDR2 sequences are SGHRS and YFSETQ.

This clone has a single count. The chain carries TRBV5-1 and TRBJ2-7; 7 nucleotides match TRBD2. The junction had 6 bases not matched to a gene; V was cut back by 0 bases and J by 3 bases. This CDR3 is built from 15 residues. CDR1 is SGHRS and CDR2 is YFSETQ in the germline V gene. The chain's CDR3 is CASSLAIAGNYEQYF. As DNA, the CDR3 is TGCGCCAGCAGCTTGGCCATAGCGGGTAACTACGAGCAGTACTTC.

The rearrangement links TRBV9 to TRBJ2-5; D gene ambiguous. Germline loops: CDR1 SGDLS, CDR2 YYNGEE. Trimming left V 3 bases short and J 0 bases short, with 15 bases between. The CDR3 consists of 16 residues. In DNA form, the CDR3 reads TGTGCCAGCAGCGCACCCCCTTCGGCTAACCAAGAGACCCAGTACTTC. Residues: CASSAPPSANQETQYF.

The DNA of the CDR3 is TGTGCCAGTCGGGGGGCTAGCTTCAATGAGCAGTTCTTC. It specifies CASRGASFNEQFF. The chain couples TRBV18 to TRBJ2-1; perhaps TRBD2 as D (7 bases). Trimming shortened V by 9 bases and J by 6 bases, and 15 bases separated the two germline ends. There are 13 residues in the CDR3. From germline, CDR1 is KGHSH and CDR2 LQKENI. Filled out from reference TRBV18 and TRBJ2-1, the complete variable domain reads NAGVMQNPRHLVRRRGQEARLRCSPMKGHSHVYWYRQLPEEGLKFMVYLQKENIIDESGMPKERFSAEFPKEGPSILRIQQVVRGDSAAYFCASRGASFNEQFFGPGTRLTVL.

The genes are TRBV28 and TRBJ2-7, with 16 nucleotides matching TRBD2. V gave up 8 bases and J gave up 4 bases; unmatched junction bases: 8. This CDR3 comprises 16 residues. Germline loops: CDR1 MDHEN, CDR2 SYDVKM. CDR3 sequence reads: CASGGLAGGPGYEQYF. DNA of the CDR3: TGTGCCAGCGGGGGACTAGCGGGAGGGCCGGGGTACGAGCAGTACTTC.

This rearrangement joins TRBV11-2 to TRBJ2-2; 8 positions agree with TRBD1. Per germline, CDR1 SGHAT and CDR2 FQNNGV. After removal of 6 bases from V and 7 bases from J, the junction contained 7 bases not matched to a gene. The CDR3 has 14 residues. The CDR3 protein is CASRPRGRIGELFF. The CDR3, as DNA: TGTGCCAGCAGACCCAGGGGGCGTATCGGGGAGCTGTTTTTT.

V gene TRBV27 combines with J gene TRBJ2-7; no clear D gene. This CDR3 spans 15 amino acids. Germline values: CDR1 MNHEY, CDR2 SMNVEV (reference sequence). Deletions cut 4 bases from V and 0 bases from J, with 13 bases between. The CDR3, as DNA: TGTGCCAGCAGTTCGTCGGCGAGTAGCTCCTACGAGCAGTACTTC. Translation gives CASSSSASSSYEQYF.

In its sample, this clone was seen a few times. The rearrangement links TRBV27 to TRBJ1-1; no clear D. Germline CDR1 is MNHEY and CDR2 is SMNVEV (reference sequence). The CDR3 covers 16 residues. V gave up 5 bases and J gave up 1 base, with 17 bases separating them. The CDR3 loop is CASSPSSGDKNTEAFF. DNA for the CDR3: TGTGCCAGCAGTCCATCTTCCGGGGATAAGAACACTGAAGCTTTCTTT.

This clone has just one count. The V gene is TRBV5-4, the J gene TRBJ2-5; the match to TRBD2 covers 8 bases. The length of the CDR3 is 15 residues. V trimming: 4 bases; J trimming: 7 bases; junction bases outside the gene matches: 12. CDR1 SGHNT and CDR2 YYREEE come from the germline V gene (reference sequence). The CDR3 reads CASSGGLANFGTQYF. The CDR3 nucleotides read TGTGCCAGCAGCGGAGGACTAGCTAACTTTGGGACCCAGTACTTC. Combining the CDR3 with reference TRBV5-4 and TRBJ2-5 gives the whole variable domain ETGVTQSPTHLIKTRGQQVTLRCSSQSGHNTVSWYQQALGQGPQFIFQYYREEENGRGNFPPRFSGLQFPNYSSELNVNALELDDSALYLCASSGGLANFGTQYFGPGTRLLVL.

This clone was found a few times. This CDR3 reads CASSLLARAGAFHEQYF. CDR3 in DNA: TGCGCCAGCAGCTTGCTCGCCAGAGCCGGGGCGTTCCACGAGCAGTACTTC. The chain has TRBV5-1 and TRBJ2-7; D is perhaps TRBD1 or TRBD2 (5 bases each). This CDR3 is 17 amino acids long. V was cut by 1 base and J by 5 bases, with 22 bases left in between. CDR1 and CDR2 from the germline V gene are SGHRS and YFSETQ.

V is TRBV6-1 and J is TRBJ1-2; possibly TRBD1 for D (6 bases). This CDR3 region has 13 residues. In germline, CDR1 is MNHNS, CDR2 SASEGT. Trimming stripped 6 bases from V and 3 bases from J, with 11 bases between. Written as DNA, the CDR3 is TGTGCCAGCAGGCAGGGGTCTTACTATGGCTACACCTTC. Translated: CASRQGSYYGYTF.

The chain links TRBV7-2 to TRBJ2-6; 7 nucleotides line up with TRBD2. The CDR3 has 17 amino acids. CDR1 is SGHTA and CDR2 is FQGNSA in the germline V gene. V was clipped by 2 bases and J by 3 bases; unmatched bases: 7. For the CDR3, the DNA is TGTGCCAGCAGCTTACGGGGCGGGAGCTATGGGGCCAACGTCCTGACTTTC. It specifies CASSLRGGSYGANVLTF.

V usage is TRBV29-1 and J usage is TRBJ2-2, with D perhaps matching TRBD1 (5 bases). Germline-derived CDR1 and CDR2 are SQVTM and ANQGSEA. This CDR3 has 13 amino acids. Deletions cut 3 bases from V and 5 bases from J, with 10 bases between. The CDR3 sequence is CSVEDRTTGELFF. The CDR3 bases are TGCAGCGTTGAGGATAGGACAACCGGGGAGCTGTTTTTT.

This chain joins TRBV7-8 and TRBJ2-7, with D possibly being TRBD2 (5 bases). Per germline, CDR1 SGHVS and CDR2 FQNEAQ. V lost 1 base to trimming and J lost 4 bases, with 17 bases between them. The CDR3 is 16 amino acids. In nucleotides, the CDR3 is TGTGCCAGCAGCTTAGATCCCCCAGGAGGAGTATACGAGCAGTACTTC. It translates to CASSLDPPGGVYEQYF.

The chain uses TRBV28 and TRBJ2-1, with a weak D call TRBD2 (5 bases). From germline, CDR1 is MDHEN and CDR2 SYDVKM. Trimming cost V 5 bases and J 8 bases, with 19 bases left between them. The CDR3 spans 15 residues. The CDR3 protein is CASSPWGSVIHEQFF. In DNA form, the CDR3 reads TGTGCCAGCAGTCCCTGGGGTAGCGTGATCCATGAGCAGTTCTTC.

The rearrangement uses TRBV7-9 and TRBJ2-3; 12 positions agree with TRBD1. Germline values: CDR1 SEHNR, CDR2 FQNEAQ (reference sequence). J gave up 4 bases and V 1 base, and 3 bases lay outside the gene matches. CDR3 length: 16 residues. CDR3 sequence reads: CASSLEGTGGPDTQYF. The CDR3 DNA is TGTGCCAGCAGCTTAGAGGGGACAGGGGGCCCAGATACGCAGTATTTT.